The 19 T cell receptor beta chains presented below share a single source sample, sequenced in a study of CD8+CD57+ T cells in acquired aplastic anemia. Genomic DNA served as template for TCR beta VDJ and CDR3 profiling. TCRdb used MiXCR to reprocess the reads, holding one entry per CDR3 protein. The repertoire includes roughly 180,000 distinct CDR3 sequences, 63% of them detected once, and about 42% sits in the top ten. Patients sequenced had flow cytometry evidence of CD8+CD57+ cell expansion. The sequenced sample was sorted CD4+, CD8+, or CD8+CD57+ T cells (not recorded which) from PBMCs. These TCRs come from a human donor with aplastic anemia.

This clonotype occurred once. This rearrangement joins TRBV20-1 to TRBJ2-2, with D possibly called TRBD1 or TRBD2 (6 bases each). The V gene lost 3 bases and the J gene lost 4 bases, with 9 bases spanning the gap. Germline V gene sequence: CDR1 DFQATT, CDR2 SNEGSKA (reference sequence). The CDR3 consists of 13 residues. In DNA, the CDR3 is TGCAGTGCTAGCGGGGGCGGCACCGGGGAGCTGTTTTTT. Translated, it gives CSASGGGTGELFF.

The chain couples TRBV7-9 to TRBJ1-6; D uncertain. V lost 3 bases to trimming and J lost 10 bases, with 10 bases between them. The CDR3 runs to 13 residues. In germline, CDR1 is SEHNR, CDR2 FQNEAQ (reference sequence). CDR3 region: CASSLGGVSPLHF. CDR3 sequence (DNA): TGTGCCAGCAGCTTGGGCGGGGTATCACCCCTCCACTTT.

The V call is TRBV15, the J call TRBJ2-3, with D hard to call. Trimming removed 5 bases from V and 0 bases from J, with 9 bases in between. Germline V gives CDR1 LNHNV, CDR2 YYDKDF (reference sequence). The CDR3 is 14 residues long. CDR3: CATSAASSTDTQYF. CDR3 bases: TGTGCCACCAGCGCAGCTTCTAGCACAGATACGCAGTATTTT.

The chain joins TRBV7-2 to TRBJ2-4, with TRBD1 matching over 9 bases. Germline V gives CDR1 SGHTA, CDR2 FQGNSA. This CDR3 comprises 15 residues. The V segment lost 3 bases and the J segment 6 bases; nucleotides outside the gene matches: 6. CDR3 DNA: TGTGCCAGCAGCTTTTACGGGACAGGGACAAACATTCAGTACTTC. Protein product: CASSFYGTGTNIQYF. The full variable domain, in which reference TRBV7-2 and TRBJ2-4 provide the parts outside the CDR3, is GAGVSQSPSNKVTEKGKDVELRCDPISGHTALYWYRQSLGQGLEFLIYFQGNSAPDKSGLPSDRFSAERTGGSVSTLTIQRTQQEDSAVYLCASSFYGTGTNIQYFGAGTRLSVL.

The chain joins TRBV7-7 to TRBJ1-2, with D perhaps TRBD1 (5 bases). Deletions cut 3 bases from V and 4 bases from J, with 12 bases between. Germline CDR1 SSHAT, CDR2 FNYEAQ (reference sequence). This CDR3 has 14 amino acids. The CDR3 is CASSFRQGSYGYTF. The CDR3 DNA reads TGTGCCAGCAGCTTTCGGCAGGGAAGCTATGGCTACACCTTC.

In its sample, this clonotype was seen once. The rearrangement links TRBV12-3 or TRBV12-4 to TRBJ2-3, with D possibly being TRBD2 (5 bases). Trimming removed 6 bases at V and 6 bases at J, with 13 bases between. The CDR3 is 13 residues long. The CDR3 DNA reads TGTGCCAGCAGCCTGCCCGGGAAGGATACGCAGTATTTT. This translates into CASSLPGKDTQYF.

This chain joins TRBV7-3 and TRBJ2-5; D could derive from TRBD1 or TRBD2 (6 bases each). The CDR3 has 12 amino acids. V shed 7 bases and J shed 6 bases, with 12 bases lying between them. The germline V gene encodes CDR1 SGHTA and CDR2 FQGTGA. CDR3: CASNNGGQTQYF. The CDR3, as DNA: TGTGCCAGCAACAATGGGGGGCAGACCCAGTACTTC.

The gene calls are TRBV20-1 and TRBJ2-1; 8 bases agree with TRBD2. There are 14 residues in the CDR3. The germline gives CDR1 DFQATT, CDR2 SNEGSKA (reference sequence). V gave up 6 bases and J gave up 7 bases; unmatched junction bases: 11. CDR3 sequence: CSAVIGTRGNEQFF. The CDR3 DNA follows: TGCAGTGCCGTCATTGGGACTAGAGGGAATGAGCAGTTCTTC.

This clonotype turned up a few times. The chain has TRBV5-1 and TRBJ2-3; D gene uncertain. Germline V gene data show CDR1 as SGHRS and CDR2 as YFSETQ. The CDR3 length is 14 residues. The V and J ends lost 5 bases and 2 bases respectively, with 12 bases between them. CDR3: CASRTVAATDTQYF. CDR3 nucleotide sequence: TGCGCCAGCAGGACGGTGGCAGCCACAGATACGCAGTATTTT.

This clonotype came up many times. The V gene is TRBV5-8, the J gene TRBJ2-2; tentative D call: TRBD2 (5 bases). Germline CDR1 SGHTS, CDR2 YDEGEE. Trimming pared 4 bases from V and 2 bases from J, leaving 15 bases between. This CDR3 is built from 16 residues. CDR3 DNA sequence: TGTGCCAGCAGCCCGAAGGCGGGCCTTAACACCGGGGAGCTGTTTTTT. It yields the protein CASSPKAGLNTGELFF.

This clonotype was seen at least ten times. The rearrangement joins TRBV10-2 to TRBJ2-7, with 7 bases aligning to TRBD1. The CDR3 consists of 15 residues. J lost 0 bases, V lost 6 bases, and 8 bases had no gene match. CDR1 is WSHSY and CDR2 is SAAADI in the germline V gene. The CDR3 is CASSPLDRNSYEQYF. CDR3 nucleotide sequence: TGCGCCAGCAGCCCCCTGGACAGGAACTCCTACGAGCAGTACTTC.

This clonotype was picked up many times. The chain's CDR3 is CASRLAGPTDTQYF. The CDR3 nucleotides are TGTGCCAGCAGACTAGCGGGGCCCACAGATACGCAGTATTTT. The J gene is TRBJ2-3, the V gene TRBV7-8; 10 bases are shared with TRBD2. This CDR3 is 14 amino acids long. CDR1 and CDR2 (germline): SGHVS, FQNEAQ. Unmatched junction bases numbered 2, after V lost 6 bases and J lost 2 bases.

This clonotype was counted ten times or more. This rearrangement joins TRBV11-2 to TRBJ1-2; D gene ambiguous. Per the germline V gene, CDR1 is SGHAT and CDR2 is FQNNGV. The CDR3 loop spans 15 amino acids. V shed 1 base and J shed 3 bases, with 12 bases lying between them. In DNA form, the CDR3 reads TGTGCCAGCAGCTTAGCTCCGGGTTCCCACTATGGCTACACCTTC. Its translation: CASSLAPGSHYGYTF.

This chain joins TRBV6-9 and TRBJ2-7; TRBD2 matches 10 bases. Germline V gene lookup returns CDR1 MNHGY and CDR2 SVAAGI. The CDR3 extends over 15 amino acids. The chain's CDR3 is CASSHSLAGDYEQYV. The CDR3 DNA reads TGTGCCAGCAGTCATTCGCTAGCGGGGGACTACGAGCAGTACGTC.

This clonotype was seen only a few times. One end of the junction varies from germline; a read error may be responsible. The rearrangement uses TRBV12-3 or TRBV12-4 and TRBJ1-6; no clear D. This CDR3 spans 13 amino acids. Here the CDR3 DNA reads TGTGCCAGCAGCTTAGTCGGGGATTCACCCCTCCACTTT. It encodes CASSLVGDSPLHF.

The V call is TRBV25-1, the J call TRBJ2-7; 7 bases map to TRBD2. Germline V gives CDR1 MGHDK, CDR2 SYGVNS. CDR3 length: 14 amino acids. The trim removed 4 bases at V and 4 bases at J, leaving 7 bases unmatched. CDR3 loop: CASSARGEGYEQYF. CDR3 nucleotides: TGTGCCAGCAGTGCTAGAGGGGAGGGTTACGAGCAGTACTTC.

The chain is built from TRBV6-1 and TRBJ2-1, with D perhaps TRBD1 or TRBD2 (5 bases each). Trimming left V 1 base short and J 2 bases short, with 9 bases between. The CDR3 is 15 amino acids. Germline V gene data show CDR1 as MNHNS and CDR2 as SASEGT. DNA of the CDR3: TGTGCCAGCAGTGAAGACTGGGGACCCTACAATGAGCAGTTCTTC. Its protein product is CASSEDWGPYNEQFF.

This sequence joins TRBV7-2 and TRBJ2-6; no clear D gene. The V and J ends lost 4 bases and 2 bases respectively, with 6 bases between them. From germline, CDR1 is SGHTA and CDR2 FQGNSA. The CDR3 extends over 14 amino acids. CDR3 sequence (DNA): TGTGCCAGCAGCTCCAAGACTGGGGCCAACGTCCTGACTTTC. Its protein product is CASSSKTGANVLTF.

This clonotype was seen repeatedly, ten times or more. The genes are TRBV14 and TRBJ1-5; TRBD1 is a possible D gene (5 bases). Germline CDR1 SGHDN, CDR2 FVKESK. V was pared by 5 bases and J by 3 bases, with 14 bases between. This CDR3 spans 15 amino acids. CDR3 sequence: CASSYSGTPNQPQHF. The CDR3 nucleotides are TGTGCCAGCAGCTACTCCGGGACTCCCAATCAGCCCCAGCATTTT. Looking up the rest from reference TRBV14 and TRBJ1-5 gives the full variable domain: EAGVTQFPSHSVIEKGQTVTLRCDPISGHDNLYWYRRVMGKEIKFLLHFVKESKQDESGMPNNRFLAERTGGTYSTLKVQPAELEDSGVYFCASSYSGTPNQPQHFGDGTRLSIL.